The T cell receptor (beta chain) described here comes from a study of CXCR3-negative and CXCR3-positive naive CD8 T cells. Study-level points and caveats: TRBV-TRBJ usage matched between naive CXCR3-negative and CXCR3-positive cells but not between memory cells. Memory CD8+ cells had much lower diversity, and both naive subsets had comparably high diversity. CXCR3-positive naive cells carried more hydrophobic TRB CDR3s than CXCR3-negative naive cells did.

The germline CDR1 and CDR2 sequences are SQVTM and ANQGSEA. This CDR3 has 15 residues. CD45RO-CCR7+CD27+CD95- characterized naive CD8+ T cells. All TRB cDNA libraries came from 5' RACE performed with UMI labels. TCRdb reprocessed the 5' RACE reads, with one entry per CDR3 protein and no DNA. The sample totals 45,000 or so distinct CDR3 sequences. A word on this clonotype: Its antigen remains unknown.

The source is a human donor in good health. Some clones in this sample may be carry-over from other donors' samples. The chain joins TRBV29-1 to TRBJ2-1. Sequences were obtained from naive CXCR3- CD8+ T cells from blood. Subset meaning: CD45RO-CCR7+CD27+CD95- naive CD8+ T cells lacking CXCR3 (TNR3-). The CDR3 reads CSVETAYSSYNEQFF.